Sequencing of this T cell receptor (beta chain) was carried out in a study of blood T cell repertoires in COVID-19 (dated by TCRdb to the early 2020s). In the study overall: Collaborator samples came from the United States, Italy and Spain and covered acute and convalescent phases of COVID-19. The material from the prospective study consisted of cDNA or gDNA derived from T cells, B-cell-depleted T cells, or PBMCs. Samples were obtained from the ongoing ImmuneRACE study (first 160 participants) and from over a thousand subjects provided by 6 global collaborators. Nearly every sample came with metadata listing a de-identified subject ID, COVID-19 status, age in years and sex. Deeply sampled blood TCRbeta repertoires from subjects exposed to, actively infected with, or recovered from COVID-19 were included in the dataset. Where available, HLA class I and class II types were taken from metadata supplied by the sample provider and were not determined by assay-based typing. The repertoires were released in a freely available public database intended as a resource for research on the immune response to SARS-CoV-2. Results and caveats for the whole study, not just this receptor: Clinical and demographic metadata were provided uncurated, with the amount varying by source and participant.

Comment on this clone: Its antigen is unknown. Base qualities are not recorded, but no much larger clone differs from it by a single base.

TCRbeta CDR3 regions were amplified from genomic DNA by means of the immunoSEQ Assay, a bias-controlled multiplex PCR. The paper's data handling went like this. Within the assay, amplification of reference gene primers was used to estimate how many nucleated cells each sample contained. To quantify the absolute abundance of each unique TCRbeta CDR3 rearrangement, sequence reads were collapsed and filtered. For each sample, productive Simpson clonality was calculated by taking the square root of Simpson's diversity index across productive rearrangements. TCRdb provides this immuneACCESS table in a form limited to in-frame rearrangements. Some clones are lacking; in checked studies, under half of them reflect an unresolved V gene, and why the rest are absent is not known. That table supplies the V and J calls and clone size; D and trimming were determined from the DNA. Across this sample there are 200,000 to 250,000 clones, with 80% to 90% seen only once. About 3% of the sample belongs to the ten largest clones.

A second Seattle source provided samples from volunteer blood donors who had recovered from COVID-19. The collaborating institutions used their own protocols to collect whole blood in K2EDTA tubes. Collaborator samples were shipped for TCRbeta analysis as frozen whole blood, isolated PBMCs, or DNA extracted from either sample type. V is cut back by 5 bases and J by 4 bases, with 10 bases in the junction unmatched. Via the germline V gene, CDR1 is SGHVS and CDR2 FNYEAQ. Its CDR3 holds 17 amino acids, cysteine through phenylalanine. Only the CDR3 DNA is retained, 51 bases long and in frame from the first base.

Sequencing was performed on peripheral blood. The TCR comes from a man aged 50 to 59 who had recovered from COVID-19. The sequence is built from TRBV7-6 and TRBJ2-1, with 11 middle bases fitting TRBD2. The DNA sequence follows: TGTGCCAGCAGCCTAGGGTGGGGACTAGCGGAGTACAATGAGCAGTTCTTC. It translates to CASSLGWGLAEYNEQFF.